The 25 T cell receptor beta chains in this list originate from one sample, sequenced in a study of T-cell reconstitution after alpha-beta-depleted transplantation in children. Researchers prepared the TCRbeta library using unique molecular identifiers, the study reports. Using its own MiXCR run on the PCR reads, TCRdb lists one record per CDR3 protein. The sample yields around 100,000 distinct CDR3 sequences, about 9.3% seen once. The sample in question was PBMCs, obtained before TCRalphabeta/CD19-depleted stem cell transplant. The receptors derive from a boy aged 2 to 9 with acute lymphoblastic leukemia, due to receive a stem cell transplant.

This clonotype showed up just a few times. The V call is TRBV6-1, the J call TRBJ2-3; TRBD1 is a possible D gene (6 bases). The CDR3 is made up of 15 amino acids. CDR1 and CDR2 (germline): MNHNS, SASEGT. The V and J ends lost 6 bases and 4 bases respectively, with 17 bases between them. CDR3 region: CASSRRGAVPDTQYF. As DNA, the CDR3 is TGTGCCAGCAGCCGCAGGGGCGCGGTCCCAGATACGCAGTATTTT.

The DNA for the CDR3 is TGTGCCAGCAGTGAAGCGGGGGTCCAAAACATTCAGTACTTC. Its translation: CASSEAGVQNIQYF. The rearrangement joins TRBV25-1 to TRBJ2-4; TRBD2 aligns across 7 bases. V lost 2 bases, J lost 5 bases, and 3 bases stayed unmatched. This CDR3 spans 14 amino acids. Germline CDR1 reads MGHDK; CDR2 reads SYGVNS.

At least ten counts were recorded for this clonotype. The CDR3 here is CASGSSLYTQYF. CDR3 in DNA: TGTGCTAGTGGTTCGTCTTTATATACGCAGTATTTT. This sequence joins TRBV12-5 and TRBJ2-3, with D unresolved. Trimming cost V 4 bases and J 7 bases, with 9 bases left between them. There are 12 residues in the CDR3. From germline, CDR1 is LGHNT and CDR2 FRNRAP. Based on the CDR3 plus reference TRBV12-5 and TRBJ2-3, the full variable domain is DARVTQTPRHKVTEMGQEVTMRCQPILGHNTVFWYRQTMMQGLELLAYFRNRAPLDDSGMPKDRFSAEMPDATLATLKIQPSEPRDSAVYFCASGSSLYTQYFGPGTRLTVL.

Note on this clonotype: With a much larger clone just one base away, this may be a read error. This chain joins TRBV29-1 and TRBJ2-2, with TRBD1 as a possible D gene (5 bases). Germline V gene lookup returns CDR1 SQVTM and CDR2 ANQGSEA. Deletions cut 8 bases from V and 5 bases from J, with 21 bases between. The CDR3 runs to 15 residues. The CDR3 here is CSIIRASGRTGELFF. In nucleotides, the CDR3 is TGCAGCATTATCAGGGCTTCGGGTCGGACCGGGGAGCTGTTTTTT.

This clonotype has a handful of counts. The rearrangement joins TRBV3-1 to TRBJ2-7; 9 bases fit TRBD1. The CDR3 runs to 14 residues. Germline loops: CDR1 LGHDT, CDR2 YNNKEL (reference sequence). The trim removed 4 bases at V and 7 bases at J, leaving 8 bases unmatched. This CDR3 reads CASSRERQGGEQYF. Here the CDR3 DNA reads TGTGCCAGCAGCCGAGAAAGACAGGGGGGGGAGCAGTACTTC.

This clonotype has a handful of counts. The CDR3 reads CASSFKTGVSEQYF. The DNA for the CDR3 is TGCGCCAGCAGCTTCAAGACAGGGGTGAGCGAGCAGTACTTC. The rearrangement joins TRBV5-1 to TRBJ2-7; 8 nucleotides align to TRBD1. CDR3 length: 14 amino acids. J was trimmed by 6 bases and V by 2 bases; bases with no gene match: 7. Looked up from germline, CDR1 is SGHRS and CDR2 is YFSETQ.

The rearrangement links TRBV11-1 to TRBJ2-1, with D possibly being TRBD1 or TRBD2 (6 bases each). The CDR3 runs to 15 residues. Germline V gene data show CDR1 as SGHAT and CDR2 as FQDESV (reference sequence). Trimming removed 5 bases at V and 9 bases at J, with 20 bases between. CDR3 sequence: CASSPRGHEGGEQFF. The CDR3 DNA reads TGTGCCAGCAGCCCCCGGGGCCACGAGGGGGGTGAGCAGTTCTTC.

The V gene is TRBV7-3, the J gene TRBJ1-2; D not resolved. V was pared by 1 base and J by 7 bases, with 16 bases between. Germline assignment: CDR1 SGHTA and CDR2 FQGTGA. This CDR3 has 15 residues. The CDR3 DNA sequence: TGTGCCAGCAGCTTAAAAAGGTCGCCAGTCTCTGGCTACACCTTC. This gives the protein CASSLKRSPVSGYTF.

The chain links TRBV7-2 to TRBJ1-2; the D is unclear. This CDR3 contains 12 residues. Germline loops: CDR1 SGHTA, CDR2 FQGNSA. The V end was cut by 3 bases, the J end by 8 bases, with 10 bases between. CDR3: CASSFGRSGYTF. The CDR3 DNA reads TGTGCCAGCAGCTTTGGGAGGAGCGGCTACACCTTC. Filled out from reference TRBV7-2 and TRBJ1-2, the complete variable domain reads GAGVSQSPSNKVTEKGKDVELRCDPISGHTALYWYRQSLGQGLEFLIYFQGNSAPDKSGLPSDRFSAERTGGSVSTLTIQRTQQEDSAVYLCASSFGRSGYTFGSGTRLTVV.

The rearrangement links TRBV5-1 to TRBJ1-1; tentative D call: TRBD1 (5 bases). In germline, CDR1 is SGHRS, CDR2 YFSETQ. The CDR3 length is 14 residues. V shed 1 base and J shed 2 bases, with 9 bases lying between them. The chain's CDR3 is CASSLTGPNTEAFF. For the CDR3, the DNA is TGCGCCAGCAGCTTGACAGGCCCCAACACTGAAGCTTTCTTT.

Only a few counts were recorded for this clonotype. The CDR3 DNA sequence: TGTGCCAGCACTATTAACACCGGGGAGCTGTTTTTT. Protein product: CASTINTGELFF. The chain uses TRBV12-3 or TRBV12-4 and TRBJ2-2; D remains unclear. Trimming pared 7 bases from V and 2 bases from J, leaving 5 bases between. The length of the CDR3 is 12 residues.

This rearrangement joins TRBV12-3 or TRBV12-4 to TRBJ2-3; 10 positions agree with TRBD1. The CDR3 loop spans 16 amino acids. V lost 3 bases and J lost 9; bases outside the gene matches: 12. CDR3 protein: CASSLTGTGASRTQYF. The CDR3 nucleotides are TGTGCCAGCAGTTTGACCGGGACAGGGGCTTCGCGGACGCAGTATTTT.

This clonotype was recorded a few times. The V and J genes are TRBV7-9 and TRBJ2-1; 11 nucleotides align to TRBD2. V was clipped by 7 bases and J by 0 bases; unmatched bases: 5. Germline V gene sequence: CDR1 SEHNR, CDR2 FQNEAQ (reference sequence). CDR3 length equals 16 residues. CDR3 region: CASMLGLADSYNEQFF. The CDR3 DNA sequence: TGTGCCAGCATGTTGGGACTAGCGGACTCCTACAATGAGCAGTTCTTC.

This clonotype has more than one count but fewer than ten. The chain employs TRBV20-1 and TRBJ2-5, with 9 nucleotides matching TRBD2. There are 16 residues in the CDR3. V dropped 6 bases and J dropped 5; count of bases not matched to a gene: 16. CDR1 is DFQATT and CDR2 is SNEGSKA in the germline V gene (reference sequence). CDR3: CSAARWASGTGETQYF. DNA for the CDR3: TGCAGTGCGGCCCGGTGGGCTAGCGGGACGGGGGAGACCCAGTACTTC.

J is TRBJ2-7 and V is TRBV3-1; D not certain. The CDR3 is 16 amino acids. Germline CDR1 and CDR2: LGHDT and YNNKEL (reference sequence). The ends were cut back, 2 bases at V and 5 bases at J, with 19 bases in the middle. The CDR3 spells CASSQSWTAPLDEQYF. As DNA, the CDR3 is TGTGCCAGCAGCCAATCGTGGACCGCACCTCTGGACGAGCAGTACTTC.

This chain joins TRBV28 and TRBJ1-5; 9 positions agree with TRBD1. J gave up 7 bases and V 3 bases, and 28 bases lay outside the gene matches. Germline loops: CDR1 MDHEN, CDR2 SYDVKM. This CDR3 region has 22 residues. CDR3 residues: CASSFIEVLGTGFPIIAQPQHF. Written as DNA, the CDR3 is TGTGCCAGCAGTTTTATAGAGGTCTTAGGGACAGGGTTTCCCATAATCGCCCAGCCCCAGCATTTT.

In its sample, this clonotype was seen many times. V and J are TRBV27 and TRBJ1-5; no clear D. V was trimmed by 4 bases and J by 2 bases, leaving 9 bases between them. Germline lookup yields CDR1 MNHEY and CDR2 SMNVEV (reference sequence). This CDR3 spans 14 amino acids. The CDR3 nucleotides read TGTGCCAGCAGTTCGCAGGCGGGCAATCAGCCCCAGCATTTT. Protein: CASSSQAGNQPQHF.

The chain uses TRBV20-1 and TRBJ2-1; 11 bases line up with TRBD2. The CDR3 is made up of 14 amino acids. V lost 7 bases to trimming and J lost 2 bases; unmatched junction nucleotides: 4. Per germline, CDR1 DFQATT and CDR2 SNEGSKA (reference sequence). As DNA, the CDR3 is TGCAGTGGCATACTAGCGGGGGCCTACAATGAGCAGTTCTTC. Protein sequence: CSGILAGAYNEQFF.

The rearrangement links TRBV5-1 to TRBJ1-2; TRBD1 matches at 8 bases. In germline, CDR1 is SGHRS, CDR2 YFSETQ. Losses at the gene ends were 4 bases for V and 7 bases for J; bases not matched to a gene: 6. CDR3 length equals 13 residues. This CDR3 reads CASSHRDRLGYTF. Written as DNA, the CDR3 is TGCGCCAGCAGCCACCGGGACAGGCTTGGCTACACCTTC.

In its sample, this clonotype was seen a few times. This chain connects TRBV5-1 to TRBJ2-2; D call uncertain. V shed 5 bases and J shed 6 bases, with 8 bases lying between them. Germline V gene sequence: CDR1 SGHRS, CDR2 YFSETQ. CDR3 length: 12 amino acids. In nucleotides, the CDR3 is TGCGCCAGCAGATTAGCCCCCGGGGAGCTGTTTTTT. It yields the protein CASRLAPGELFF. Full variable domain (rest looked up from reference TRBV5-1 and TRBJ2-2): KAGVTQTPRYLIKTRGQQVTLSCSPISGHRSVSWYQQTPGQGLQFLFEYFSETQRNKGNFPGRFSGRQFSNSRSEMNVSTLELGDSALYLCASRLAPGELFFGEGSRLTVL.

This clonotype was found many times. This chain uses TRBV12-3 or TRBV12-4 with TRBJ2-7, with D possibly being TRBD1 (6 bases). Trimming took 5 bases from V and 1 from J, leaving 24 bases between them. The CDR3 consists of 18 residues. The CDR3 region is CASSTEGVASIRSYEQYF. The CDR3 DNA follows: TGTGCCAGCAGTACAGAGGGGGTCGCGTCCATTAGATCCTACGAGCAGTACTTC.

J is TRBJ2-6 and V is TRBV28; D perhaps matches TRBD2 (5 bases). The CDR3 is made up of 17 amino acids. Germline V gene lookup returns CDR1 MDHEN and CDR2 SYDVKM. V dropped 5 bases and J dropped 2 bases, with 16 bases sitting between them. The CDR3 sequence: CASSLTSLVAGANVLTF. CDR3 coding DNA: TGTGCCAGCAGTCTGACTTCACTAGTGGCTGGGGCCAACGTCCTGACTTTC.

This clonotype was observed at least ten times. The V and J genes are TRBV29-1 and TRBJ1-5; TRBD1 might be the D (5 bases). Germline-derived CDR1 and CDR2 are SQVTM and ANQGSEA. The V and J ends lost 6 bases and 0 bases respectively, with 9 bases between them. This CDR3 has 13 residues. The CDR3 spells CSVRTGSNQPQHF. CDR3 DNA sequence: TGCAGCGTCCGAACAGGTAGCAATCAGCCCCAGCATTTT.

This clonotype came up many times. The genes are TRBV20-1 and TRBJ2-1, with 12 bases matching TRBD2. The CDR3 consists of 17 residues. The germline gives CDR1 DFQATT, CDR2 SNEGSKA (reference sequence). The ends lost 1 base at V and 8 bases at J; junction bases unmatched: 12. The CDR3 spells CSARAALSSGRVYEQFF. The CDR3 DNA is TGCAGTGCTAGAGCCGCCCTATCTAGCGGGAGGGTATATGAGCAGTTCTTC.

The chain couples TRBV12-3 or TRBV12-4 to TRBJ1-6; TRBD1 is a possible D gene (6 bases). The V end was cut by 6 bases, the J end by 7 bases, with 13 bases between. The CDR3 consists of 14 residues. CDR3 coding DNA: TGTGCCAGCAGCCCGGGGGCCCTGAATTCACCCCTCCACTTT. Translated: CASSPGALNSPLHF.